This T cell receptor beta chain emerged from a study of CD8 T cells in Susac syndrome. It was with random hexamers that 0.5 to 1 ug RNA was reverse transcribed. Multiplex immunoSEQ PCR targeted 54 Vbeta and 13 Jbeta TCR beta segments. MiXCR was run by TCRdb on the immunoSEQ multiplex PCR reads, yielding one entry per CDR3 protein. Of under 200,000 distinct CDR3 sequences in the sample, roughly 92% were seen once. The authors negatively isolated CD8+ and CD4+ T cells and FACS-enriched TEMRA cells. This receptor was identified in a human donor in good health. The material sequenced was CD4+ T cells from PBMCs.

In nucleotides, the CDR3 is TGTGCCAGCAAGGGCCAGGAATGGAACACTGAAGCTTTCTTT. Protein product: CASKGQEWNTEAFF. This chain connects TRBV28 to TRBJ1-1; D ambiguous. CDR3 length: 14 residues. Looked up from germline, CDR1 is MDHEN and CDR2 is SYDVKM. V was trimmed by 7 bases and J by 1 base, leaving 13 bases between them.